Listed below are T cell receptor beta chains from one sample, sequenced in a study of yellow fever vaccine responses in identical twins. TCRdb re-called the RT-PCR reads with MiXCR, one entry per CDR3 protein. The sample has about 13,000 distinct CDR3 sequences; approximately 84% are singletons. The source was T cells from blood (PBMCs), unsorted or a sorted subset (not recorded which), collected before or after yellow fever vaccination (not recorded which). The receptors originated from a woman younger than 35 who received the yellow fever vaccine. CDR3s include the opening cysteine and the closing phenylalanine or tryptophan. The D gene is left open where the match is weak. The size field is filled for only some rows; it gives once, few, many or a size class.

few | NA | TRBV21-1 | CASTESKGVETQYF
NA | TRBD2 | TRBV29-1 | CSVESVQREGPYYEQYF
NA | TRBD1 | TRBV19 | CASSIEQGASYEQYF
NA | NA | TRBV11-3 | CASSLGPGQNTEAFF
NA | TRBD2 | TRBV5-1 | CASSLSREGMFF
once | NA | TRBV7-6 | CASSLGTDTEAFF
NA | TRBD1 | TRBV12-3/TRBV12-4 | CASSPGTGSYEQYF
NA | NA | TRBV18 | CASSATDGSYEQYF
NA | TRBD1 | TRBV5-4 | CASSRDRGREFF
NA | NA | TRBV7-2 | CASSLMGGLGKETQYF
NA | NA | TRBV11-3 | CASSPTKRQGPREQFF
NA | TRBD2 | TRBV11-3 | CASSTIGLAFDEQFF
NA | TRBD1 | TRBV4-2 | CASSRKPGQGLIQKNTEAFF
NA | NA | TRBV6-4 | CASSDRPSGKNTEAFF
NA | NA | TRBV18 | CASSPAPAGLTYEQYF
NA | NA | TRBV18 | CASSRLGDPAINTQYF
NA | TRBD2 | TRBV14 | CASSQESGGAYNEQFF
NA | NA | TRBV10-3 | CAISGSGSSYEQYF
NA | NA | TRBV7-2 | CASSSLDSGNTIYF
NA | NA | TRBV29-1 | CSASPVHSYEQYF
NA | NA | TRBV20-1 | CSASRGGGEAEQYF
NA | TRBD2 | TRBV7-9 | CASSPRGLAGGNEQYF
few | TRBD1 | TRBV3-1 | CASSQGRDRGTYEQYF
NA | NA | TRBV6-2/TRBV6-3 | CASSLQENQPQHF
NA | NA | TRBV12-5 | CASGPGQSYEQYF
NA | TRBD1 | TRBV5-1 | CASSNTRTGGTYEQYF
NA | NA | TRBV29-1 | CSVDPAIETQYF